This TCR beta chain was identified in a study of shared clonotypes between healthy human individuals. Overall study context: Samples came from two female and a few male donors aged 18 to 49. Each donor contributed plates that comprised three CD4 naive, three CD4 memory, two CD8 naive and one CD8 memory.

Into CD45RA+ naive and CD45RA-negative memory subsets, the CD4+ cells were split. In its sample, this clone was seen a few times. Germline values: CDR1 SQVTM, CDR2 ANQGSEA. The CDR3 sequence is 13 residues long. Between the trimmed V and J ends, which lost 5 bases and 3 bases, there was a span of 11 bases. Assay used: immunoSEQ multiplex PCR; TCRdb lists only in-frame clones, some missing. The sample includes over a million clones, 96% seen only once; the top ten take over 1%. The sequenced sample was naive CD4+ T cells sorted from blood. Specified subset: CD45RA+ positively selected. J is TRBJ1-5 and V is TRBV29-1; the D gene is possibly TRBD1 (6 bases). The clonotype comes from a man aged 25-45 years in good health. The CDR3 region is CSVQGRPNQPQHF. The CDR3 DNA reads TGCAGCGTTCAGGGGAGGCCCAATCAGCCCCAGCATTTT.